What follows is one T cell receptor (beta chain) and its context. Its antigen is still unknown. The source of the sample is a study of radiation and T cells in renal cell carcinoma. Study conclusions and caveats: From baseline, blood top tumor clonotypes peaked at 2 weeks post-radiation.

The assay was immunoSEQ multiplex PCR, and TCRdb's table has in-frame clones only and misses some. Of some 22,000 clones listed, approximately 80% are singletons. The V and J ends lost 5 bases and 7 bases, in that order; junction bases with no gene match: 6. The CDR3 loop spans 15 amino acids. CDR1 is KGHSH and CDR2 is LQKENI in the germline V gene. The time point is: baseline pretreatment blood. Treatment described: 15 Gy SBRT to primary tumor, nephrectomy 4 weeks later. The tumor was a clear cell renal cell carcinoma. The chain links TRBV18 to TRBJ1-4; 11 nucleotides align to TRBD1. The sample here was blood, taken from a patient whose treatment included radiotherapy and nephrectomy. The receptor comes from a man aged 55 to 69 with renal cell carcinoma. CDR3 residues: CASSSDRGRGEKLFF. The CDR3 nucleotides read TGTGCCAGCTCATCGGACAGGGGGCGAGGTGAAAAACTGTTTTTT.